This record covers a single T cell receptor (beta chain). Its antigen is currently unknown. The data stem from a study of cytomegalovirus exposure and HLA in healthy donors. PCR involved 60 Vbeta and 13 Jbeta primers. Assay: immunoSEQ multiplex PCR; the TCRdb copy retains only in-frame clones and omits some. The sample yields under 250,000 clones, 70% to 85% seen once. Study-level results: For most TCR sequences rarity was the rule, although some public TCRs occurred in many donors. As confirmed in vitro, a few CMV-associated chains were specific for CMV antigens. The presence/absence work took it that sequencing depth was about the same across donors. Sequencing likely produced, as an artifact, a cluster of highly shared sequence variants.

Germline CDR1 is GTSNPN and CDR2 is SVGIG (reference sequence). V lost 1 base and J lost 8; bases outside the gene matches: 6. The CDR3 sequence is 15 residues long. What was sequenced was PBMCs. V gene TRBV30 combines with J gene TRBJ1-6; 9 bases map to TRBD1. The TCR comes from a man aged 50-59 years in good health and CMV-seronegative. This CDR3 is CAWSDRGLLYSPLHF. The CDR3 DNA follows: TGTGCCTGGAGTGACAGGGGGCTATTGTATTCACCCCTCCACTTT.